This T cell receptor (beta chain) is from a study of blood T cell repertoires in COVID-19. The overall study: The cDNA or gDNA used as material had been derived from T cells, B-cell-depleted T cells, or PBMCs.

As handled by the study authors: How many nucleated cells were present was estimated from reference gene primer amplification. Some clones are missing from TCRdb's copy, which holds only in-frame ones; the method was immunoSEQ multiplex PCR. From that table come the V and J calls and clone size; the DNA was used to work out D and trimming. The data hold about 190,000 clones, with 70% to 80% observed a single time. This clone turned up a few times. This sequence was found in a man in his fifties who had recovered from COVID-19. The specimen was peripheral blood.

The CDR3 is CASGDRKNTEAFF. The CDR3 DNA sequence: TGTGCCAGCGGGGACAGAAAGAACACTGAAGCTTTCTTT. The V call is TRBV28, the J call TRBJ1-1, with 7 positions matching TRBD1. Germline V gene sequence: CDR1 MDHEN, CDR2 SYDVKM. Losses at the gene ends were 8 bases for V and 1 base for J; bases not matched to a gene: 4. This CDR3 is built from 13 residues.